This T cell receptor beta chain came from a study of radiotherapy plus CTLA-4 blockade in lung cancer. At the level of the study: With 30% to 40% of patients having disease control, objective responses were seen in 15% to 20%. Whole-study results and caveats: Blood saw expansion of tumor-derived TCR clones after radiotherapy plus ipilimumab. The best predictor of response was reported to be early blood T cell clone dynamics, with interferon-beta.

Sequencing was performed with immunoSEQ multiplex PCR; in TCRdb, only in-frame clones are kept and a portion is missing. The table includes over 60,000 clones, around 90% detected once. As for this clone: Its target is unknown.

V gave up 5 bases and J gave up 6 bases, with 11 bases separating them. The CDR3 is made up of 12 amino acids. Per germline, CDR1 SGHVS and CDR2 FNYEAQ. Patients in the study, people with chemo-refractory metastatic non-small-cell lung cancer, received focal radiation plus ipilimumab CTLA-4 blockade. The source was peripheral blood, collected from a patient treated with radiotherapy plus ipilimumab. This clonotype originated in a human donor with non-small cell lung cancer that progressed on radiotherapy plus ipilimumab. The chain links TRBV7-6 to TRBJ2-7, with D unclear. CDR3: CASSQGSAEQYF. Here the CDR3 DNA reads TGTGCCAGCAGCCAAGGGTCCGCCGAGCAGTACTTC.